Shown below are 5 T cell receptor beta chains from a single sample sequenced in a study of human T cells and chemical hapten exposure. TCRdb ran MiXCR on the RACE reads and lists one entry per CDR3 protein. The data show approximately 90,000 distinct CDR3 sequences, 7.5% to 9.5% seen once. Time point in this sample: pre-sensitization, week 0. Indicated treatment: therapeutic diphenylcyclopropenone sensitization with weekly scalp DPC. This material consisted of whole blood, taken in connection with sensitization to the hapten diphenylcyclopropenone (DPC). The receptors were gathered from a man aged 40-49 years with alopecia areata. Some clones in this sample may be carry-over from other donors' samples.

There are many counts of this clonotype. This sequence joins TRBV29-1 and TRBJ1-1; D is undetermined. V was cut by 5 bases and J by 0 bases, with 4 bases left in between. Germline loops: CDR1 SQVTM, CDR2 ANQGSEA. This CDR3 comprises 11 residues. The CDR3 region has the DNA TGCAGCGTTCTCTTGAACACTGAAGCTTTCTTT. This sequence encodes CSVLLNTEAFF.

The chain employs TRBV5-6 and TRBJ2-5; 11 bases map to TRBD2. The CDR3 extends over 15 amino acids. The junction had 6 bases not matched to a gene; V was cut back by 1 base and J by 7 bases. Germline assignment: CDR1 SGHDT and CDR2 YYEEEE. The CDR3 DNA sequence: TGTGCCAGCAGCTTGACTAGCGGGGGCCCGGTGACCCAGTACTTC. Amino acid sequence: CASSLTSGGPVTQYF.

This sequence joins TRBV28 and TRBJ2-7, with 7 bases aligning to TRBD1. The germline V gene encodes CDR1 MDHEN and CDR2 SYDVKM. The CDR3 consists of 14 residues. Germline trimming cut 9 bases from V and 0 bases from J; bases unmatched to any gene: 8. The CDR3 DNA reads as TGTGCCAGTATCCCGGGACAGAGCTCCTACGAGCAGTACTTC. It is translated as CASIPGQSSYEQYF.

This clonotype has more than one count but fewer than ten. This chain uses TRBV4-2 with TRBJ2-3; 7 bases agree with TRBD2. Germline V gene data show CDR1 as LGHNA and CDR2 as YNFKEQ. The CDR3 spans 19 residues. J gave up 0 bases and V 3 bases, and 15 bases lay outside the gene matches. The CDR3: CASSQGVGGPGLSTDTQYF. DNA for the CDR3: TGTGCCAGCAGCCAGGGCGTGGGAGGGCCCGGGTTAAGCACAGATACGCAGTATTTT.

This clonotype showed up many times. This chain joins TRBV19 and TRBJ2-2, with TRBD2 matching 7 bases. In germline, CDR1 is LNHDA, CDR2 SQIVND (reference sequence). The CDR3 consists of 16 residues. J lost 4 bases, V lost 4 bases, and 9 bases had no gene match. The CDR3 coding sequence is TGTGCCAGTAGTACCCAAGCGGGAATAGGCACCGGGGAGCTGTTTTTT. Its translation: CASSTQAGIGTGELFF.